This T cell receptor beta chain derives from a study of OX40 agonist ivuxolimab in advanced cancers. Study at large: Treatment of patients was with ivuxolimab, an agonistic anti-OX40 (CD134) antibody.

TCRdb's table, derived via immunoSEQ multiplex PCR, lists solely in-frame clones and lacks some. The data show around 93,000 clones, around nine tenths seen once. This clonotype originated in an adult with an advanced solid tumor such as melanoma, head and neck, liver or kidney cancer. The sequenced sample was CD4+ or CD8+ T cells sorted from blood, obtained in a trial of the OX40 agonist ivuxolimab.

CDR3 bases: TGTGCCAGCAGCGGGACCGCGTTCAGGCGCCCCACCGGGGAGCTGTTTTTT. This sequence encodes CASSGTAFRRPTGELFF. The V gene is TRBV5-6, the J gene TRBJ2-2; D tentatively reads TRBD1 or TRBD2 (5 bases each). V dropped 4 bases and J dropped 4 bases, with 20 bases sitting between them. The CDR3 is 17 residues long. From germline, CDR1 is SGHDT and CDR2 YYEEEE.